Sequencing of this T cell receptor beta chain was carried out in a study of cytomegalovirus exposure and HLA in healthy donors. Regarding this clone: Antigen specificity is unknown.

Measured with immunoSEQ multiplex PCR; TCRdb has only the in-frame clones, and not every one. Among some 88,000 clones listed, around 96% were seen once. This CDR3 is built from 14 residues. V was trimmed by 0 bases and J by 2 bases, leaving 8 bases between them. Germline assignment: CDR1 SGHDT and CDR2 YYEEEE. Study-wide results and caveats: Clusters of TCRs from the first cohort tended to co-occur in the roughly 120 validation repertoires (as a later analysis found).

This chain links TRBV5-6 with TRBJ1-1, with D unresolved. The TCR sequence derives from a man between 18 and 35 years old in good health and CMV-seronegative. Specimen: PBMCs. The chain's CDR3 is CASSLVTLNTEAFF. Here the CDR3 DNA reads TGTGCCAGCAGCTTGGTGACATTAAACACTGAAGCTTTCTTT.